This TCR beta chain appears in the sequencing data of a study of T cells in Graves' hyperthyroidism and ophthalmopathy. TCR beta CDR3 regions were amplified from RNA transcripts. The study used the HTBI primer set for a first-round RT-PCR of the TCR CDR3. TCRdb reprocessed the multiplex PCR reads via MiXCR and lists one record per CDR3 protein. The sample lists 500,000 to 600,000 distinct CDR3 sequences; approximately 15% were seen once. This clonotype has more than one count but fewer than ten. Material for sequencing was blood. The receptor comes from a woman aged 18-30 years with Graves' hyperthyroidism.

The CDR3, as DNA: TGCGCCAGCAGCTTGGAACCAGGAGGAATCTACGAGCAGTACTTC. It codes for CASSLEPGGIYEQYF. The rearrangement joins TRBV5-1 to TRBJ2-7, with a weak D call TRBD2 (5 bases). Germline CDR1 reads SGHRS; CDR2 reads YFSETQ. CDR3 size: 15 residues. V dropped 0 bases and J dropped 3 bases, with 13 bases sitting between them. Full variable domain (outside the CDR3, taken from reference TRBV5-1 and TRBJ2-7): KAGVTQTPRYLIKTRGQQVTLSCSPISGHRSVSWYQQTPGQGLQFLFEYFSETQRNKGNFPGRFSGRQFSNSRSEMNVSTLELGDSALYLCASSLEPGGIYEQYFGPGTRLTVT.